This T cell receptor beta chain appears in the sequencing data of a study of patients and donors after allogeneic stem cell transplantation. Via MiXCR, TCRdb re-called the RT-PCR reads, giving one row per CDR3 protein. This sample yields roughly 940,000 distinct CDR3 sequences, of which roughly 18% are seen a single time; around 5.5% belongs to the top ten. This CDR3 has 15 residues. Germline V gene data show CDR1 as MDHEN and CDR2 as SYDVKM. V lost 6 bases and J lost 7, with 16 bases in between. The sequencing sample was made of blood, either unsorted or a sorted T cell fraction (not recorded which). The gene calls are TRBV28 and TRBJ1-6; D gene ambiguous. The receptor was derived from a human donor who was either an allogeneic HSCT recipient or a stem cell or donor lymphocyte infusion donor (not recorded which). It is not recorded whose cells these are; they may come from a transplant donor. The CDR3 coding sequence is TGTGCCAGCAGGGACGGTGGTTTGGGGAATTCACCCCTCCACTTT. Translating it yields CASRDGGLGNSPLHF.